This T cell receptor (beta chain) appears in the sequencing data of a study of T cells after yellow fever vaccination. Across the whole study: Preparation of fractions with low cell numbers was performed using SMART-Seq v4 Ultra Low Input.

TCRdb itself ran the 5' RACE reads through MiXCR, one entry per CDR3 protein. The sample comprises about 340,000 distinct CDR3 sequences, approximately 9% of which are singletons, and roughly 18% rests with the top ten. CDR1 is SGDLS, CDR2 YYNGEE, per germline. The CDR3 runs 15 residues. V lost 4 bases to trimming and J lost 5 bases, with 16 bases between them. The clonotype comes from a man aged 18 to 30 who received the YFV17D yellow fever vaccine. The V gene is TRBV9, the J gene TRBJ1-5; maybe TRBD1 (5 bases). This specimen was PBMCs, taken on the day of the first yellow fever vaccination. CDR3 loop: CASSRTGTADQPQHF. DNA for the CDR3: TGTGCCAGCAGCAGAACTGGGACCGCAGATCAGCCCCAGCATTTT.